One T cell receptor beta chain is described in this entry. Trimming cost V 3 bases and J 1 base, with 7 bases left between them. This CDR3 region has 14 residues. Germline values: CDR1 KGHSH, CDR2 LQKENI. The data originate from a study of T cell responses to AZD1222 COVID-19 vaccine. Profiled with immunoSEQ multiplex PCR; TCRdb holds only in-frame clones, not every one. Found here are more than 90,000 clones, approximately 90% of them singletons; the top ten hold 1.3%. The TCR comes from an adult in good health. Sample: peripheral blood, taken on day 0 of AZD1222 vaccination. This chain joins TRBV18 and TRBJ1-3; D is ambiguous. The CDR3 DNA follows: TGTGCCAGCTCACCTGGCCAGTCTGGAAACACCATATATTTT. This encodes CASSPGQSGNTIYF.